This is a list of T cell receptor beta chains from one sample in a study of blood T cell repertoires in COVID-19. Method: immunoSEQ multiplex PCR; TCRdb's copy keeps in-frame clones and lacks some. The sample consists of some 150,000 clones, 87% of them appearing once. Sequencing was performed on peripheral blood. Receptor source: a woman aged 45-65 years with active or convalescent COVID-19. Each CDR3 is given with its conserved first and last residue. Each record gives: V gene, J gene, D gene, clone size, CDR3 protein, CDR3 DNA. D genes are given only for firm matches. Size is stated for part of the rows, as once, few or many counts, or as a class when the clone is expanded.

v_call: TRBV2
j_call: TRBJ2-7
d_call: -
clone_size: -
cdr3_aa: CASRRLDAGASYEQYF
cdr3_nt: TGTGCCAGCAGGCGCCTCGACGCGGGGGCCTCCTACGAGCAGTACTTC

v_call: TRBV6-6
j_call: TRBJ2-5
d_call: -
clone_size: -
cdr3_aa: CASRGEDGVGETQYF
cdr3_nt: TGTGCCAGCAGGGGTGAAGACGGGGTAGGAGAGACCCAGTACTTC

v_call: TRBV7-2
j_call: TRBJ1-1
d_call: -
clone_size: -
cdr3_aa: CASSPPLLTDLNTEAFF
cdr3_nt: TGTGCCAGCAGCCCACCCCTTTTGACAGACCTGAACACTGAAGCTTTCTTT

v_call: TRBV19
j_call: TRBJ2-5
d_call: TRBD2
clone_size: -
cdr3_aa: CASSIMTGTSGYQETQYF
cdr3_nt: TGTGCCAGTAGTATAATGACCGGGACTAGCGGATACCAAGAGACCCAGTACTTC

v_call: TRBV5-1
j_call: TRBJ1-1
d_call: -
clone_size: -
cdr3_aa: CASSFHFRVGTEAFF
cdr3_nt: TGCGCCAGCAGCTTCCACTTCAGGGTGGGCACTGAAGCTTTCTTT

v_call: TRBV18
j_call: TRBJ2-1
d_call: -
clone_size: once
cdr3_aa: CASSLSGTPNQFF
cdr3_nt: TGTGCCAGCTCACTTTCTGGGACACCCAATCAGTTCTTC

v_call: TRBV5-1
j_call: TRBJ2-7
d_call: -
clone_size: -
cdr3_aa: CASKQGWEQYF
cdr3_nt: TGCGCCAGCAAGCAGGGGTGGGAGCAGTACTTC

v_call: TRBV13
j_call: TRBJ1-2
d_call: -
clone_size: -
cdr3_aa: CASSLGRGRGNGYTF
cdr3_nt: TGTGCCAGCAGCTTAGGTAGGGGACGGGGGAATGGCTACACCTTC

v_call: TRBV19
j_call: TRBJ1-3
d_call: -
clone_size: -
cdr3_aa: CASRTTALGNTIYF
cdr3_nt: TGTGCCAGTAGAACGACAGCCCTAGGAAACACCATATATTTT

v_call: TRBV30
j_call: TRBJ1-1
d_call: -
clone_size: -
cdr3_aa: CAWSVWRNTEAFF
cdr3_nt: TGTGCCTGGAGTGTATGGAGAAACACTGAAGCTTTCTTT

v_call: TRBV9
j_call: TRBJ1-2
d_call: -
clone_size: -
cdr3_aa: CASSGVHYGYTF
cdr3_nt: TGTGCCAGCTCAGGGGTGCACTATGGCTACACCTTC

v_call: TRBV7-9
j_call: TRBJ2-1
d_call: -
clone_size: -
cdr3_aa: CASSIHRGYNEQFF
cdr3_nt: TGTGCCAGCAGCATACACCGGGGCTACAATGAGCAGTTCTTC

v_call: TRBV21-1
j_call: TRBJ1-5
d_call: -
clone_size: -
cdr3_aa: CASRPTGDNQPQHF
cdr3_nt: TGTGCCAGCAGGCCCACAGGCGACAATCAGCCCCAGCATTTT

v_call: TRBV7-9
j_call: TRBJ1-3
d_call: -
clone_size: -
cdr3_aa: CASSLQGIGSGNTIYF
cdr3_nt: TGTGCCAGCAGCTTACAGGGAATAGGGTCTGGAAACACCATATATTTT

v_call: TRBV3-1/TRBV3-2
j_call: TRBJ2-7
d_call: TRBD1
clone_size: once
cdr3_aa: CASSQGTGGRNF
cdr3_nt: TGTGCCAGCAGCCAAGGGACAGGGGGACGGAACTTC

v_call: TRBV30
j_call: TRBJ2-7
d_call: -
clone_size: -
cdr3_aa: CAWSVRGAREQYF
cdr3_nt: TGTGCCTGGAGTGTACGGGGGGCGAGGGAGCAGTACTTC

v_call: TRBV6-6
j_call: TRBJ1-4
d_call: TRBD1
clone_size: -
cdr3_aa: CASSYTGVTNEKLFF
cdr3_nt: TGTGCCAGCAGTTACACAGGGGTCACTAATGAAAAACTGTTTTTT

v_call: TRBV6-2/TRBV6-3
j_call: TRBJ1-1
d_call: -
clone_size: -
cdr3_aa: CASSDRTANTEAFF
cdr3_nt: TGTGCCAGCAGCGACAGAACAGCGAACACTGAAGCTTTCTTT

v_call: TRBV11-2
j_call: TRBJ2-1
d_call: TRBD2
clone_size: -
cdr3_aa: CASSLGIAGYNEQFF
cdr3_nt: TGTGCCAGCAGCTTAGGGATAGCGGGTTACAATGAGCAGTTCTTC

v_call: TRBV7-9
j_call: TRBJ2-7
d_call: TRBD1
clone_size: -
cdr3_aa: CASSPRTGEGNEQYF
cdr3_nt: TGTGCCAGCAGCCCAAGGACAGGGGAGGGAAACGAGCAGTACTTC

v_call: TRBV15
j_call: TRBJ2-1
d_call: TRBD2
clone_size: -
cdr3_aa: CATSSHSGTSGRDYYNEQFF
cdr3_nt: TGTGCCACCAGCAGCCATTCCGGGACTAGCGGGAGGGATTACTACAATGAGCAGTTCTTC

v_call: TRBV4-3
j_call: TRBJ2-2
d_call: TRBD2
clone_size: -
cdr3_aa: CASSHPGLALTGELFF
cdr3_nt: TGCGCCAGCAGCCATCCCGGACTAGCATTAACCGGGGAGCTGTTTTTT

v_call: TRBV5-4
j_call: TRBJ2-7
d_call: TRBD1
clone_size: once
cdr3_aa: CASSHAGQGASYEQYF
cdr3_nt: TGTGCCAGCAGTCACGCCGGACAGGGGGCCTCCTACGAGCAGTACTTC

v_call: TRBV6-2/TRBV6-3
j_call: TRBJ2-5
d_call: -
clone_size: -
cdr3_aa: CASSYRFSSPNLYQETQYF
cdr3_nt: TGTGCCAGCAGTTATAGATTTTCCTCACCGAACCTGTACCAAGAGACCCAGTACTTC

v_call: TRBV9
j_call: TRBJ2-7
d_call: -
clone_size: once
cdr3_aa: CASGRGSYEQYF
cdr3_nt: TGTGCCAGCGGGCGGGGATCCTACGAGCAGTACTTC

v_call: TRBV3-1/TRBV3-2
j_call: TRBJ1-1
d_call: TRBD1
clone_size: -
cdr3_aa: CASSQDQMRDRTNTEAFF
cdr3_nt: TGTGCCAGCAGCCAAGATCAGATGCGGGACAGAACGAACACTGAAGCTTTCTTT

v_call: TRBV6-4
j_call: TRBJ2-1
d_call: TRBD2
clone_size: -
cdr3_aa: CASSQSGSIPEQFF
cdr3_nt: TGTGCCAGCAGTCAGAGCGGGAGCATCCCTGAGCAGTTCTTC

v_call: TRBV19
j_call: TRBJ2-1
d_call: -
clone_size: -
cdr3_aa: CASSIRYEQFF
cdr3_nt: TGTGCCAGTAGTATTCGGTATGAGCAGTTCTTC

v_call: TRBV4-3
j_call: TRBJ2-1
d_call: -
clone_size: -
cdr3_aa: CASSQDTNEQFF
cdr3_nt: TGCGCCAGCAGCCAAGATACAAATGAGCAGTTCTTC

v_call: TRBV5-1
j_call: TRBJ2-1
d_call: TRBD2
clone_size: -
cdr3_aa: CASGPGSGGAYNEQFF
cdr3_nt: TGCGCCAGCGGCCCCGGTTCGGGAGGTGCATACAATGAGCAGTTCTTC

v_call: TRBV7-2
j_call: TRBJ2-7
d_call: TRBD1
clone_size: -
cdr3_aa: CASSLERGRGQYF
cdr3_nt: TGTGCCAGCAGCTTGGAAAGGGGGCGTGGGCAGTACTTC

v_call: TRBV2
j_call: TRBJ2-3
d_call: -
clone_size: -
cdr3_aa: CASKERAARTDTQYF
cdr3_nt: TGTGCCAGCAAAGAGAGGGCGGCACGCACAGATACGCAGTATTTT

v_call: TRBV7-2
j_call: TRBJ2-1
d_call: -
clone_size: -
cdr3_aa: CASSLAAAGQYNEQFF
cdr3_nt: TGTGCCAGCAGCTTAGCGGCAGCGGGTCAGTACAATGAGCAGTTCTTC

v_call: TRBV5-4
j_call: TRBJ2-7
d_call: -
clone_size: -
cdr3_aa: CASSRPAGSYEQYF
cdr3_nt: TGTGCCAGCAGCCGACCGGCGGGATCCTACGAGCAGTACTTC

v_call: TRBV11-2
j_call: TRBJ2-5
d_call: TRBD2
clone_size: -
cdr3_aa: CASSLVASGKGRETQYF
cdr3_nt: TGTGCCAGCAGCTTAGTGGCTAGCGGGAAAGGGCGGGAGACCCAGTACTTC

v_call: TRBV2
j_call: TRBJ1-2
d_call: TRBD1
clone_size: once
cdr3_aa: CVDRDRTNYGYTF
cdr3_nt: TGTGTCGACCGGGACAGGACTAACTATGGCTACACCTTC

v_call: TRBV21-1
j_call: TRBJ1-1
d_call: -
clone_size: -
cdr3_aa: CASDRVLNTEAFF
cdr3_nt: TGTGCCAGTGACAGGGTATTGAACACTGAAGCTTTCTTT

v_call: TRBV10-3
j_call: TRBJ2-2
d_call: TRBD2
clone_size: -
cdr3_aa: CAINGLAGENTGELFF
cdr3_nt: TGTGCCATCAATGGACTAGCGGGAGAGAACACCGGGGAGCTGTTTTTT